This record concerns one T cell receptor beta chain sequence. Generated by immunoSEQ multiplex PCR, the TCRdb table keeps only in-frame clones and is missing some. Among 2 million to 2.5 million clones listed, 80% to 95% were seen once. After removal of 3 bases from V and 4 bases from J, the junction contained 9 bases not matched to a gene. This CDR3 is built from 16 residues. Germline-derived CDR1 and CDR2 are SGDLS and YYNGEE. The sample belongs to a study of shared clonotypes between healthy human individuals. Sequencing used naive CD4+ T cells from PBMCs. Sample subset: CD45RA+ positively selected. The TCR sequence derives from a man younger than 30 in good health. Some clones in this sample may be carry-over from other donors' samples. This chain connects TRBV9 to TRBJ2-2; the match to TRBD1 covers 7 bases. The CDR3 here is CASSAAAGTATGELFF. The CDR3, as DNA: TGTGCCAGCAGCGCCGCCGCCGGGACAGCCACCGGGGAGCTGTTTTTT.